One and the same sample provided the 2 T cell receptor beta chains below, sequenced in a study of PD-1 blockade in mismatch repair-deficient tumors. Clones were sequenced by immunoSEQ multiplex PCR, and TCRdb holds only the in-frame ones, with some missing. The table has 95,000 to 150,000 clones, roughly 86% seen once. This specimen was peripheral blood, taken 44 weeks after starting pembrolizumab. The receptors were gathered from an adult with mismatch repair-deficient cancer.

DNA of the CDR3: TGTGCCAGCAGTTTATTTATTTATGGAGGGATGAACTCCTACGAGCAGTACTTC. As protein: CASSLFIYGGMNSYEQYF. The V call is TRBV28, the J call TRBJ2-7; D possibly corresponds to TRBD2 (6 bases). The germline gives CDR1 MDHEN, CDR2 SYDVKM. This CDR3 has 18 residues. Between the trimmed V and J ends, which lost 1 base and 0 bases, there was a span of 19 bases.

This clone was counted between two and nine times. The V and J genes are TRBV7-9 and TRBJ1-2; a weak D match, TRBD1 (6 bases). CDR1 and CDR2 from the germline V gene are SEHNR and FQNEAQ (reference sequence). This CDR3 comprises 12 residues. V lost 5 bases to trimming and J lost 12 bases, with 16 bases between them. CDR3 region: CASSTGRGVHTF. CDR3 DNA sequence: TGTGCCAGCAGCACAGGGAGGGGTGTTCACACCTTC.